This T cell receptor (beta chain) emerged from a study of blood T cell repertoires in COVID-19. Background on the study: Specimens from acute and convalescent COVID-19 originated in the United States, Italy and Spain.

The V end lost 6 bases, the J end lost 9 bases, and 21 bases lay between the germline ends. CDR1 and CDR2 from the germline V gene are MRHNA and SNTAGT. The CDR3 consists of 15 residues. Original methodology: Researchers report that nucleated cell counts were estimated from reference gene primer amplification. Data came from immunoSEQ multiplex PCR; TCRdb stores just in-frame clones and leaves some out. The V and J calls and clone size were taken over from that table, and D and trimming were inferred from the DNA. Of under 200,000 clones in the sample, more than 75% are singletons; the top ten hold 2% to 2.5%.

The gene calls are TRBV6-4 and TRBJ2-1, with D perhaps TRBD2 (6 bases). The origin of this receptor is a man in his forties or fifties who had recovered from COVID-19. The sample comprised peripheral blood. CDR3 sequence (DNA): TGTGCCAGCAGCTCCAGCGGCGGGATCTTAACTGAGCAGTTCTTC. Its translation: CASSSSGGILTEQFF.